This T cell receptor beta chain was recovered during a study of T cells in Graves' hyperthyroidism and ophthalmopathy. The CDR3 loop spans 14 amino acids. Looked up from germline, CDR1 is SGHNT and CDR2 is YENEEA. V lost 0 bases and J 4 bases, leaving 9 bases between the germline ends. This clonotype was detected a few times. Authors of the study amplified TCR beta CDR3 regions from RNA transcripts. An initial round of RT-PCR targeting the TCR CDR3 relied on the HTBI primer set. TCRdb analysed the multiplex PCR reads with MiXCR anew, one entry per CDR3 protein. Seen here are fewer than 900,000 distinct CDR3 sequences, roughly 17% observed once, and the top ten hold around 8.1%.

Material for sequencing was blood. This receptor was identified in a man between 18 and 29 years old with Graves' hyperthyroidism. This chain connects TRBV11-3 to TRBJ1-1; D is possibly TRBD1 (5 bases). The DNA for the CDR3 is TGTGCCAGCAGCTTAGATCCCGGGGGCACTGAAGCTTTCTTT. This sequence encodes CASSLDPGGTEAFF.